Below, 5 T cell receptor beta chains from the same sample are listed, as sequenced in a study of technical replicates of blood from several donors. The table came from immunoSEQ multiplex PCR; TCRdb's copy has only in-frame clones and leaves some out. The sample includes tens of thousands of clones, around 90% seen only once; the top ten take about 0.4%. Sequencing was done on a sample of T cells isolated from PBMCs. These receptors came from a human donor in good health.

This clone was recorded only once. This chain links TRBV5-1 with TRBJ2-3; tentative D call: TRBD2 (5 bases). Trimming took 1 base from V and 2 from J, leaving 14 bases between them. This CDR3 contains 16 residues. Germline-derived CDR1 and CDR2 are SGHRS and YFSETQ. This CDR3 reads CASSLLGGRNTDTQYF. CDR3 coding DNA: TGCGCCAGCAGCTTGTTAGGCGGGCGTAACACAGATACGCAGTATTTT.

The chain employs TRBV27 and TRBJ2-2; 9 nucleotides line up with TRBD1. The CDR3 sequence is 13 residues long. V trimming: 7 bases; J trimming: 7 bases; junction bases outside the gene matches: 4. In germline, CDR1 is MNHEY, CDR2 SMNVEV (reference sequence). CDR3 in amino acids: CASNRGRNGELFF. The CDR3 coding sequence is TGTGCCAGCAACAGGGGGCGCAACGGGGAGCTGTTTTTT.

The V and J genes are TRBV11-2 and TRBJ2-5, with 10 nucleotides matching TRBD2. Germline-derived CDR1 and CDR2 are SGHAT and FQNNGV. V trimming: 4 bases; J trimming: 12 bases; junction bases outside the gene matches: 2. The CDR3 length is 11 residues. CDR3: CASSSGTSEYF. CDR3 nucleotides: TGTGCCAGCAGCTCTGGGACTAGCGAGTACTTC.

The rearrangement links TRBV5-1 to TRBJ2-1; 10 positions match TRBD2. The CDR3 has 20 amino acids. The germline CDR1 and CDR2 sequences are SGHRS and YFSETQ. The V segment lost 3 bases and the J segment 4 bases; nucleotides outside the gene matches: 19. CDR3 sequence (DNA): TGCGCCAGCAGCTCCCCCAATAGGGCTAGCGGGAGCGGATTTTACAATGAGCAGTTCTTC. Translating it yields CASSSPNRASGSGFYNEQFF.

The rearrangement links TRBV5-1 to TRBJ2-3, with 7 bases that match TRBD1. Germline assignment: CDR1 SGHRS and CDR2 YFSETQ. The CDR3 runs 15 residues. With V trimmed by 0 bases and J by 6 bases, 7 bases remained unmatched. CDR3: CASSLEGGSSDTQYF. In nucleotides, the CDR3 is TGCGCCAGCAGCTTGGAAGGGGGCTCTTCCGATACGCAGTATTTT.